The 13 T cell receptor beta chains presented below share a single source sample, sequenced in a study of neurological immune-mediated disorders (dated by TCRdb to the late 2010s). Preparation of the library involved 5' RACE. These reads were obtained on an Illumina HiSeq 2500. TCRdb's own reprocessing of the public reads used fastp at Q25 and MiXCR and kept productive beta chains. Identical CDR3 protein sequences are pooled into one entry, listed with their most common genes and DNA. A total of some 60,000 distinct CDR3 sequences appear in this sample, approximately 4% of them only once. The ten top clones hold under 4% of the sample. Material for sequencing was PBMCs. The receptors here all came from a woman between 25 and 40 years old with multiple sclerosis.

This clonotype was picked up many times. The rearrangement joins TRBV5-1 to TRBJ1-6; no firm D call. Germline V gives CDR1 SGHRS, CDR2 YFSETQ. CDR3 length: 15 residues. Trimming took off 2 bases at V and 7 bases at J, with 13 bases between the two ends. The CDR3 DNA sequence: TGCGCCAGCAGCTTATACCCAGGAGGAAATTCACCCCTCCACTTT. Its translation is CASSLYPGGNSPLHF.

Many counts were recorded for this clonotype. A read error may produce the germline difference seen at one junction end. V gene TRBV10-3 combines with J gene TRBJ2-7; 7 bases are a match to TRBD1. CDR3 length equals 11 residues. CDR1 ENHRY and CDR2 SYGVKD come from the germline V gene. The CDR3 region is CAISEGDRANF. DNA of the CDR3: TGTGCCATCAGTGAAGGAGACAGGGCGAACTTC.

This clonotype was counted ten times or more. The CDR3 here is CSVEDKTGGRETQYF. The CDR3, as DNA: TGCAGCGTTGAAGATAAAACAGGGGGAAGGGAGACCCAGTACTTC. The chain uses TRBV29-1 and TRBJ2-5, with 8 bases lining up with TRBD1. V shed 0 bases, J shed 5 bases, and the junction held 8 bases outside the gene matches. CDR3 size: 15 residues. The V gene's germline CDR1 is SQVTM and CDR2 ANQGSEA.

This clonotype was counted ten times or more. The rearrangement joins TRBV20-1 to TRBJ1-2; D is undetermined. The CDR3 runs to 12 residues. The V end lost 6 bases, the J end lost 4 bases, and 12 bases lay between the germline ends. From germline, CDR1 is DFQATT and CDR2 SNEGSKA (reference sequence). The CDR3: CSAPEGPYGYTF. Here the CDR3 DNA reads TGCAGTGCCCCGGAAGGGCCCTATGGCTACACCTTC.

This clonotype was seen many times. The genes are TRBV5-1 and TRBJ2-7; unclear D gene. The CDR3 runs 14 residues. Trimming took 4 bases from V and 0 from J, leaving 11 bases between them. Germline V lookup: CDR1 SGHRS, CDR2 YFSETQ. The CDR3 spells CASSPDASSYEQYF. CDR3 nucleotide sequence: TGCGCCAGCAGCCCCGATGCTAGCTCCTACGAGCAGTACTTC.

This clonotype was recorded at least ten times. The V and J genes are TRBV6-6 and TRBJ2-3; perhaps TRBD1 as D (6 bases). Germline V gene sequence: CDR1 MNHNY, CDR2 SVGAGI (reference sequence). V was trimmed by 5 bases and J by 6 bases, leaving 9 bases between them. The CDR3 is made up of 12 amino acids. The CDR3 loop is CASSAQGDTQYF. The CDR3 DNA sequence: TGTGCCAGCAGTGCCCAGGGGGATACGCAGTATTTT.

This clonotype was observed at least ten times. Here the CDR3 reads CASSLATQGSGNTIYF. In DNA form, the CDR3 reads TGTGCCAGCAGCTTAGCGACCCAGGGGTCTGGAAACACCATATATTTT. This rearrangement joins TRBV7-6 to TRBJ1-3, with D maybe TRBD1 (6 bases). Trimming shortened V by 0 bases and J by 1 base, and 10 bases separated the two germline ends. The CDR3 loop spans 16 amino acids. Germline V gene data show CDR1 as SGHVS and CDR2 as FNYEAQ.

This clonotype came up many times. The chain couples TRBV30 to TRBJ1-4; D not resolved. V was clipped by 1 base and J by 8 bases, with 5 bases between them. CDR3 size: 11 residues. Looked up from germline, CDR1 is GTSNPN and CDR2 is SVGIG (reference sequence). CDR3 in amino acids: CAWSGEEKLFF. CDR3 coding DNA: TGTGCCTGGAGTGGGGAGGAAAAACTGTTTTTT.

This clonotype was seen ten or more times. The chain combines TRBV9 with TRBJ2-4, with TRBD1 identical over 8 bases. The CDR3 covers 16 residues. CDR1 is SGDLS, CDR2 YYNGEE, per germline. The trim removed 3 bases at V and 8 bases at J, leaving 13 bases unmatched. The CDR3 coding sequence is TGTGCCAGCAGCGAGAGGGGGACAGGAAGTAGGGACATTCAGTACTTC. Protein sequence: CASSERGTGSRDIQYF.

At least ten counts were recorded for this clonotype. The rearrangement joins TRBV5-1 to TRBJ1-1; 7 nucleotides line up with TRBD1. Germline assignment: CDR1 SGHRS and CDR2 YFSETQ. The CDR3 loop spans 13 amino acids. V was pared by 0 bases and J by 6 bases, with 2 bases of the junction left unmatched. The CDR3 sequence: CASSLADRAEAFF. The CDR3 region has the DNA TGCGCCAGCAGCTTGGCAGACAGGGCTGAAGCTTTCTTT.

The genes are TRBV25-1 and TRBJ2-7; maybe TRBD2 (7 bases). The germline V gene has CDR1 MGHDK and CDR2 SYGVNS. The CDR3 sequence is 15 residues long. V was clipped by 4 bases and J by 6 bases, with 19 bases between them. The DNA of the CDR3 is TGTGCCAGCAGTGCGCAGGGGAGGGTGAGTAGCGAGCAGTACTTC. Translation: CASSAQGRVSSEQYF.

This clonotype occurred a few times. This chain uses TRBV20-1 with TRBJ2-5, with 7 bases that match TRBD1. Germline CDR1 is DFQATT and CDR2 is SNEGSKA (reference sequence). This CDR3 is 13 amino acids long. V was pared by 4 bases and J by 5 bases, with 7 bases of the junction left unmatched. The CDR3, as DNA: TGCAGTGCTAACCCGACAGGGACGGAGACCCAGTACTTC. Translated, it gives CSANPTGTETQYF.

This clonotype was found many times. The V call is TRBV20-1, the J call TRBJ1-2; D call uncertain. Germline V gene sequence: CDR1 DFQATT, CDR2 SNEGSKA (reference sequence). The CDR3 loop spans 13 amino acids. The ends were cut back, 4 bases at V and 1 base at J, with 10 bases in the middle. The CDR3 loop is CSAMDSSNYGYTF. CDR3 in DNA: TGCAGTGCTATGGACTCAAGTAACTATGGCTACACCTTC.